This T cell receptor beta chain emerged from a study of identical twins. Unmatched junction bases numbered 9, after V lost 5 bases and J lost 7 bases. The CDR3 totals 14 residues. Germline assignment: CDR1 LNHDA and CDR2 SQIVND (reference sequence). This clonotype was seen more than once but under ten times. The cDNA had a unique molecular identifier and a template-switch universal primer site. TCRdb called the 5' RACE reads again in MiXCR, with one record for every CDR3 protein. This repertoire shows hundreds of thousands of distinct CDR3 sequences, around 8.3% found once; its top ten account for around 0.98%. These data are also associated with another study on yellow fever vaccine responses in identical twins.

The clonotype comes from a woman younger than 35 in good health. V gene TRBV19 combines with J gene TRBJ2-7; TRBD1 agrees at 9 bases. The source material was PBMCs. The DNA for the CDR3 is TGTGCCAGTAGTCAAGACGGACAGGGGTCGGAGCAGTACTTC. Translation gives CASSQDGQGSEQYF.